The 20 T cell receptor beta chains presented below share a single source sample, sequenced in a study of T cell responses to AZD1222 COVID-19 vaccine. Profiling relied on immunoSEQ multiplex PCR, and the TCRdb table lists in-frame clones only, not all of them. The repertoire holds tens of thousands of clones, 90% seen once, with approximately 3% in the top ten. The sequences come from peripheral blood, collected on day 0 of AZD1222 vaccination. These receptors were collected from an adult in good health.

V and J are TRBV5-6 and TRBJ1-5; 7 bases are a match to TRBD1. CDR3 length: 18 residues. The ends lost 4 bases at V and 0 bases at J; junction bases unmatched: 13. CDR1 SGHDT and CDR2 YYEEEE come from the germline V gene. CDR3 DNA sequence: TGTGCCAGCAGCCCCGGGCAGGGGGGGAGGTATAGCAATCAGCCCCAGCATTTT. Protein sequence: CASSPGQGGRYSNQPQHF.

In nucleotides, the CDR3 is TGTGCCAGCAGGGTGGAGGGGAGCTACGAGCAGTACTTC. Its protein product is CASRVEGSYEQYF. The rearrangement joins TRBV5-5 to TRBJ2-7, with D perhaps matching TRBD2 (6 bases). Per germline, CDR1 SGHKS and CDR2 YYEKEE (reference sequence). The CDR3 extends over 13 amino acids. V was shortened by 5 bases and J by 3 bases, with 12 bases between the two germline ends.

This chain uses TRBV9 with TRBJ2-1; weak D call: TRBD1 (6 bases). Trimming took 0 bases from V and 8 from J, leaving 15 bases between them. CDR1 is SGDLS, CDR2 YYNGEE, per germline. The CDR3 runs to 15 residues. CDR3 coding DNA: TGTGCCAGCAGCGTAGCTACAGGGACCTTATATGAGCAGTTCTTC. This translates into CASSVATGTLYEQFF.

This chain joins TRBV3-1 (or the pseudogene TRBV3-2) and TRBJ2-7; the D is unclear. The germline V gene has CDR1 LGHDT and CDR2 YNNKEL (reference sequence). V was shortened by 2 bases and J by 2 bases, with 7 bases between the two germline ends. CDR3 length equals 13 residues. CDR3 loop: CASSQFVTYEQYF. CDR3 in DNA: TGTGCCAGCAGCCAATTTGTAACCTACGAGCAGTACTTC.

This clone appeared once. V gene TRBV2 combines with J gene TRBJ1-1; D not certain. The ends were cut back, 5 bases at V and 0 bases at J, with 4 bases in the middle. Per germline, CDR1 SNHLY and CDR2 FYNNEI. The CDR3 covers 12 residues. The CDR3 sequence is CASSPLNTEAFF. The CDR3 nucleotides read TGTGCCAGCAGTCCACTGAACACTGAAGCTTTCTTT.

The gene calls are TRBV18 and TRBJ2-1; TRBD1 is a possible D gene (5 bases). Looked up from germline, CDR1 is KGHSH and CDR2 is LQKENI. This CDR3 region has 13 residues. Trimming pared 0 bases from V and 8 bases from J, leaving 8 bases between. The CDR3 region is CASSPPEGDEQFF. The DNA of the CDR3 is TGTGCCAGCTCACCACCGGAAGGGGATGAGCAGTTCTTC.

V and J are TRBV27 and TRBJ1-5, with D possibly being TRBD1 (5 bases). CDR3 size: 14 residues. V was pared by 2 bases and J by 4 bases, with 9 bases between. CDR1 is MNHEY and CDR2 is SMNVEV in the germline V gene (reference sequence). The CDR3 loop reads CASSLQGPNQPQHF. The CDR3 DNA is TGTGCCAGCAGTTTACAGGGTCCTAATCAGCCCCAGCATTTT.

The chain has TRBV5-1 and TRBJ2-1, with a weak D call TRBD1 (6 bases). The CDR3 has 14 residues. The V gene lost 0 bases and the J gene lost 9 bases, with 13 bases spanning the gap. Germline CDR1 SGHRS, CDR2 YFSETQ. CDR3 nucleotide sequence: TGCGCCAGCAGCTTGGATGGGACATTTGGTGAGCAGTTCTTC. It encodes CASSLDGTFGEQFF.

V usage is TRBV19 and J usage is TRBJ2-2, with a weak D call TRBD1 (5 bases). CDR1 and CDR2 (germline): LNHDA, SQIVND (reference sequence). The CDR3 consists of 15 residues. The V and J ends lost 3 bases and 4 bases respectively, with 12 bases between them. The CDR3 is CASSMVSGLTGELFF. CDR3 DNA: TGTGCCAGTAGTATGGTGTCAGGGCTCACCGGGGAGCTGTTTTTT.

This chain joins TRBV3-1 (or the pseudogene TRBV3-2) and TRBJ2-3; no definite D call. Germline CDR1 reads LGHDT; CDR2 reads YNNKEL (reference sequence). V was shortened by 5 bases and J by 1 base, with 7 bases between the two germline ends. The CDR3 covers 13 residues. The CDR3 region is CASSDHGTDTQYF. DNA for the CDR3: TGTGCCAGCAGCGACCACGGCACAGATACGCAGTATTTT.

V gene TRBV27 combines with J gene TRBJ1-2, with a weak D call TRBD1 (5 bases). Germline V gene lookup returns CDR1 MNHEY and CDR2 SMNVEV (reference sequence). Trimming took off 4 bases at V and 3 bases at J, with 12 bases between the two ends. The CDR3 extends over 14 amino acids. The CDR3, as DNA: TGTGCCAGCAGTTCAAGTACAGGCGACTATGGCTACACCTTC. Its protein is CASSSSTGDYGYTF.

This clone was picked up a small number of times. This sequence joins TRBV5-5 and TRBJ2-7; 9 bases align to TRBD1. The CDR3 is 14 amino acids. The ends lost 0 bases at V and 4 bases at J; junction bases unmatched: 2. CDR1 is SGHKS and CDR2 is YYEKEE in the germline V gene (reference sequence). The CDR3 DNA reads TGTGCCAGCAGCTTGGGGGGGACAGGGTACGAGCAGTACTTC. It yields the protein CASSLGGTGYEQYF.

The CDR3 loop reads CASSGGSGYTF. The CDR3 bases are TGTGCCAGCAGCGGGGGCTCAGGCTACACCTTC. The chain has TRBV6-5 and TRBJ1-2; TRBD1 might be the D (6 bases). The V end lost 6 bases, the J end lost 8 bases, and 10 bases lay between the germline ends. The germline CDR1 and CDR2 sequences are MNHEY and SVGAGI. The length of the CDR3 is 11 residues.

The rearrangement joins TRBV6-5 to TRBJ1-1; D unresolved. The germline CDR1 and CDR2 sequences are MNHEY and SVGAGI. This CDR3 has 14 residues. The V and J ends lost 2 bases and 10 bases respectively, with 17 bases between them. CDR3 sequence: CASSYVAGRVRAFF. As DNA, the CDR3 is TGTGCCAGCAGTTACGTGGCGGGGAGGGTTCGAGCTTTCTTT.

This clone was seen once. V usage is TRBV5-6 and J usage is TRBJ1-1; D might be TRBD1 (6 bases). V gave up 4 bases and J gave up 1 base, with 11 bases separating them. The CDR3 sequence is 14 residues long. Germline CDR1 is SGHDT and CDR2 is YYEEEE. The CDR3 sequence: CASSLGQQNTEAFF. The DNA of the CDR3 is TGTGCCAGCAGCCTGGGACAACAGAACACTGAAGCTTTCTTT. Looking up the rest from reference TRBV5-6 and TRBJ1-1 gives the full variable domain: DAGVTQSPTHLIKTRGQQVTLRCSPKSGHDTVSWYQQALGQGPQFIFQYYEEEERQRGNFPDRFSGHQFPNYSSELNVNALLLGDSALYLCASSLGQQNTEAFFGQGTRLTVV.

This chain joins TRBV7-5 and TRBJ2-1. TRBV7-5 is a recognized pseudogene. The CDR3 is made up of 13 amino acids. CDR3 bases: TGTGCCAGAAGCTTAGTGTGCTTGAATGAGCAGTTCTTC. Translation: CARSLVCLNEQFF.

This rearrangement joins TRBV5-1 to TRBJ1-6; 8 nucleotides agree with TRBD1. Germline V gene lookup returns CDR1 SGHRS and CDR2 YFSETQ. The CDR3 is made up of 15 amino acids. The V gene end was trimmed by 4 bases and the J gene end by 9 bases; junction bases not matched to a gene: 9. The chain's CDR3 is CASSRGQGGSSPLHF. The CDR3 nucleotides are TGCGCCAGCAGCCGTGGACAGGGAGGTAGTTCACCCCTCCACTTT.

CDR3 protein: CASSWGTSGSAEQFF. Here the CDR3 DNA reads TGTGCCAGCAGCTGGGGGACTAGCGGGAGCGCTGAGCAGTTCTTC. The chain links TRBV5-5 to TRBJ2-1, with TRBD2 matching over 14 bases. Germline-derived CDR1 and CDR2 are SGHKS and YYEKEE (reference sequence). The CDR3 is made up of 15 amino acids. The junction had 5 bases not matched to a gene; V was cut back by 3 bases and J by 9 bases.

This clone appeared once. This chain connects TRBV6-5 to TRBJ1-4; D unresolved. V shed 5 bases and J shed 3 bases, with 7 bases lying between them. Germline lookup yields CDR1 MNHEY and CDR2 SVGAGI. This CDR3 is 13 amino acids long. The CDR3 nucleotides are TGTGCCAGCAGTCCCAGTGCTAATGAAAAACTGTTTTTT. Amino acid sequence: CASSPSANEKLFF.

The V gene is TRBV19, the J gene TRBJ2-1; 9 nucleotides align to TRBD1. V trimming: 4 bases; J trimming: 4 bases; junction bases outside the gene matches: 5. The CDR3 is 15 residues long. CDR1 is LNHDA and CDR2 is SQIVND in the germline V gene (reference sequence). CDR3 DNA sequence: TGTGCCAGTAGTAGGTCCGGGACAGGGTACAATGAGCAGTTCTTC. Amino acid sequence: CASSRSGTGYNEQFF.